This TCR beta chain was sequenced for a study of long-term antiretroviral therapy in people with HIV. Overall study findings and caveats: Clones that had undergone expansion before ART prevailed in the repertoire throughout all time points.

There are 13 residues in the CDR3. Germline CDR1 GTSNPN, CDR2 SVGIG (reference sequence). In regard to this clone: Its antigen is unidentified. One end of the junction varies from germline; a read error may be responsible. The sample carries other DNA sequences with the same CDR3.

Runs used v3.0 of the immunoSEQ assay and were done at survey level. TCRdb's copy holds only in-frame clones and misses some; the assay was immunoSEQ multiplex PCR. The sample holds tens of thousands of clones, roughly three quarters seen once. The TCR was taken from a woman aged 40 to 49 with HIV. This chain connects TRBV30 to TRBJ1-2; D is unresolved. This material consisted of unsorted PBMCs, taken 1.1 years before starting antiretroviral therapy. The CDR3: CAWSGVGPYGYTF. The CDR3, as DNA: TGTGCCTGGAGTGGAGTCGGCCCCTATGGTTACACCTTC.